These 21 T cell receptor beta chains share one sample of origin, sequenced in a study of sequential checkpoint blockade in melanoma. TCRdb's copy holds only in-frame clones and misses some; the assay was immunoSEQ multiplex PCR. The table shows roughly 3,000 clones, with about 20% occurring only once. As for treatment: randomized to nivolumab then ipilimumab (arm A) or the reverse (arm B). Sequencing used tumor tissue (inferred from file names), obtained from a patient given nivolumab and ipilimumab in sequence. The receptor set was obtained from a human donor with melanoma.

This clone was observed a handful of times. The rearrangement links TRBV9 to TRBJ2-1; D remains unclear. Germline CDR1 SGDLS, CDR2 YYNGEE. The V end lost 3 bases, the J end lost 0 bases, and 10 bases lay between the germline ends. This CDR3 spans 15 amino acids. The CDR3 nucleotides read TGTGCCAGCAGCGCAACTTACAGCTCCTACAATGAGCAGTTCTTC. As protein: CASSATYSSYNEQFF.

The V call is TRBV9, the J call TRBJ1-2, with unresolved D. The germline CDR1 and CDR2 sequences are SGDLS and YYNGEE. V was cut by 0 bases and J by 6 bases, with 12 bases left in between. This CDR3 is built from 14 residues. The CDR3: CASSVGVGRNGYTF. In nucleotides, the CDR3 is TGTGCCAGCAGCGTAGGAGTAGGGCGGAATGGCTACACCTTC.

The chain employs TRBV14 and TRBJ1-1; D remains unclear. CDR1 and CDR2 (germline): SGHDN, FVKESK. The V end lost 1 base, the J end lost 3 bases, and 6 bases lay between the germline ends. The CDR3 extends over 13 amino acids. The CDR3 DNA sequence: TGTGCCAGCAGCCAAGGGTGGGACACTGAAGCTTTCTTT. Encoded protein: CASSQGWDTEAFF.

The chain couples TRBV6-8 to TRBJ1-2; TRBD1 agrees at 9 bases. With 6 bases clipped from V and 7 bases from J, the junction kept 6 bases outside the gene matches. The CDR3 contains 13 residues. Per germline, CDR1 MNHGY and CDR2 SAAAGT. The CDR3 sequence: CASRRTGDGGYTF. Here the CDR3 DNA reads TGTGCCAGCAGAAGGACAGGGGACGGTGGCTACACCTTC.

There are a few counts of this clone. The V gene is TRBV18, the J gene TRBJ2-1, with D tentatively TRBD2 (6 bases). Germline assignment: CDR1 KGHSH and CDR2 LQKENI. V shed 4 bases and J shed 5 bases, with 6 bases lying between them. The CDR3 loop spans 12 amino acids. CDR3 protein: CASSRGDNEQFF. The DNA for the CDR3 is TGTGCCAGCTCACGGGGGGACAATGAGCAGTTCTTC.

The chain joins TRBV5-1 to TRBJ2-4, with D perhaps TRBD1 or TRBD2 (5 bases each). The germline V and J ends were trimmed by 0 bases and 1 base, with 8 bases remaining between them. The CDR3 is 15 amino acids. CDR1 SGHRS and CDR2 YFSETQ come from the germline V gene. The CDR3 sequence: CASSLGGEAKNIQYF. CDR3 coding DNA: TGCGCCAGCAGCTTGGGAGGGGAGGCCAAAAACATTCAGTACTTC. Filled out from reference TRBV5-1 and TRBJ2-4, the complete variable domain reads KAGVTQTPRYLIKTRGQQVTLSCSPISGHRSVSWYQQTPGQGLQFLFEYFSETQRNKGNFPGRFSGRQFSNSRSEMNVSTLELGDSALYLCASSLGGEAKNIQYFGAGTRLSVL.

Judged by abundance, this clone is medium-sized. The chain employs TRBV6-8 and TRBJ2-3; 16 nucleotides align to TRBD2. Unmatched junction bases numbered 11, after V lost 5 bases and J lost 9 bases. The CDR3 spans 17 residues. CDR1 is MNHGY, CDR2 SAAAGT, per germline. CDR3 nucleotide sequence: TGTGCCAGCAGTGCCACCCCCGGGACTAGCGGGGGGGTGACGCAGTATTTT. Translated, it gives CASSATPGTSGGVTQYF.

This clone is classed as medium-sized. The chain links TRBV11-3 to TRBJ2-3; 8 bases agree with TRBD2. Per the germline V gene, CDR1 is SGHNT and CDR2 is YENEEA. The V segment lost 2 bases and the J segment 6 bases; nucleotides outside the gene matches: 4. The CDR3 loop spans 14 amino acids. The CDR3 DNA reads as TGTGCCAGCAGCTTAAGACTAGCGCTGGATACGCAGTATTTT. This encodes CASSLRLALDTQYF. The entire variable domain, with the rest obtained from reference TRBV11-3 and TRBJ2-3, is as follows: EAGVVQSPRYKIIEKKQPVAFWCNPISGHNTLYWYLQNLGQGPELLIRYENEEAVDDSQLPKDRFSAERLKGVDSTLKIQPAELGDSAVYLCASSLRLALDTQYFGPGTRLTVL.

This chain links TRBV18 with TRBJ1-2; D remains unclear. The CDR3 covers 12 residues. V was cut by 3 bases and J by 4 bases, with 6 bases left in between. Germline assignment: CDR1 KGHSH and CDR2 LQKENI. DNA of the CDR3: TGTGCCAGCTCACCGGAAGGCTATGGCTACACCTTC. This encodes CASSPEGYGYTF.

This clone showed up many times. This chain uses TRBV7-5 with TRBJ2-5; the tabulated D call, TRBD1, remains unverified against the DNA. TRBV7-5 is described as a pseudogene. The CDR3 has 15 residues. The CDR3 region has the DNA TGTGCCAGCAGCTTAATTGGGGGCGCTGGAGAGACCCAGTACTTC. It translates to CASSLIGGAGETQYF.

CDR3 in amino acids: CASSLYLGTDTQYF. CDR3 DNA sequence: TGCGCCAGCAGCTTGTATTTAGGGACAGATACGCAGTATTTT. The rearrangement links TRBV5-1 to TRBJ2-3; D ambiguous. V gave up 1 base and J gave up 3 bases, with 9 bases separating them. Germline V gene lookup returns CDR1 SGHRS and CDR2 YFSETQ. CDR3 length equals 14 residues. The entire variable domain, with the rest obtained from reference TRBV5-1 and TRBJ2-3, is as follows: KAGVTQTPRYLIKTRGQQVTLSCSPISGHRSVSWYQQTPGQGLQFLFEYFSETQRNKGNFPGRFSGRQFSNSRSEMNVSTLELGDSALYLCASSLYLGTDTQYFGPGTRLTVL.

The chain is built from TRBV19 and TRBJ1-5, with D possibly TRBD1 on 6 matching bases. Germline-derived CDR1 and CDR2 are LNHDA and SQIVND (reference sequence). CDR3 size: 12 residues. V lost 3 bases and J lost 9, with 9 bases in between. The CDR3 is CASSMGGGPQHF. As DNA, the CDR3 is TGTGCCAGTAGTATGGGGGGCGGGCCCCAGCATTTT.

This clone has a count of ten or more. V and J are TRBV11-3 and TRBJ2-3, with TRBD1 identical over 7 bases. The CDR3 loop spans 17 amino acids. V dropped 4 bases and J dropped 1; count of bases not matched to a gene: 11. Per the germline V gene, CDR1 is SGHNT and CDR2 is YENEEA. The CDR3, as DNA: TGTGCCAGCAGCTCAGGGGACAGTCCTCTCGGCACAGATACGCAGTATTTT. Translated: CASSSGDSPLGTDTQYF.

The rearrangement links TRBV5-1 to TRBJ2-3; 13 nucleotides agree with TRBD2. The germline gives CDR1 SGHRS, CDR2 YFSETQ. J gave up 1 base and V 6 bases, and 2 bases lay outside the gene matches. The length of the CDR3 is 15 residues. The CDR3 bases are TGCGCCAGCATAGGACTAGCGGGGGGCACAGATACGCAGTATTTT. Its translation: CASIGLAGGTDTQYF.

The table lists this clone with a few counts. V is TRBV28 and J is TRBJ1-5; possibly TRBD1 for D (6 bases). Trimming removed 10 bases at V and 7 bases at J, with 20 bases between. This CDR3 region has 14 residues. Germline loops: CDR1 MDHEN, CDR2 SYDVKM. CDR3 sequence reads: CAIQAGGLGQPQHF. Here the CDR3 DNA reads TGTGCCATCCAAGCGGGGGGCCTGGGCCAGCCCCAGCATTTT.

The genes are TRBV6-8 and TRBJ2-4; a weak D match, TRBD1 (6 bases). The V gene lost 9 bases and the J gene lost 0 bases, with 15 bases spanning the gap. Germline loops: CDR1 MNHGY, CDR2 SAAAGT. This CDR3 is 15 amino acids long. The CDR3 coding sequence is TGTGCCAGTTCTTCAGGGGCTTTAGCCAAAAACATTCAGTACTTC. This codes for CASSSGALAKNIQYF.

This clone was recorded at least ten times. The J gene is TRBJ1-2, the V gene TRBV11-3; D ambiguous. The CDR3 has 14 amino acids. Trimming pared 6 bases from V and 2 bases from J, leaving 13 bases between. The germline CDR1 and CDR2 sequences are SGHNT and YENEEA. CDR3 protein: CASSGVSPNYGYTF. The CDR3 nucleotides are TGTGCCAGCAGTGGGGTTTCGCCGAACTATGGCTACACCTTC. Using reference TRBV11-3 and TRBJ1-2 for the parts outside the CDR3, the full variable domain is EAGVVQSPRYKIIEKKQPVAFWCNPISGHNTLYWYLQNLGQGPELLIRYENEEAVDDSQLPKDRFSAERLKGVDSTLKIQPAELGDSAVYLCASSGVSPNYGYTFGSGTRLTVV.

This clone was found a few times. V and J are TRBV28 and TRBJ1-2, with TRBD1 identical over 8 bases. Germline CDR1 reads MDHEN; CDR2 reads SYDVKM. J lost 4 bases, V lost 5 bases, and 3 bases had no gene match. This CDR3 is 13 amino acids long. The CDR3 DNA sequence: TGTGCCAGCAGTCGCAGGGGGCTCTATGGCTACACCTTC. Translation: CASSRRGLYGYTF.

A few counts support this clone. The chain joins TRBV4-1 to TRBJ2-1; D uncertain. V was clipped by 5 bases and J by 6 bases, with 17 bases between them. The germline V gene has CDR1 MGHRA and CDR2 YSYEKL. The CDR3 sequence is 15 residues long. The CDR3 sequence is CASSLGQLLINEQFF. The CDR3 DNA sequence: TGCGCCAGCAGCTTAGGTCAGCTCCTTATCAATGAGCAGTTCTTC.

This clone was recorded a few times. The V gene is TRBV9, the J gene TRBJ2-3; D uncertain. The germline V and J ends were trimmed by 0 bases and 6 bases, with 11 bases remaining between them. Germline V CDR1 and CDR2: SGDLS, YYNGEE. The CDR3 loop spans 14 amino acids. The CDR3 reads CASSVELSRDTQYF. CDR3 DNA sequence: TGTGCCAGCAGCGTAGAGCTGAGTCGGGATACGCAGTATTTT.

This rearrangement joins TRBV14 to TRBJ2-3; 11 nucleotides align to TRBD2. CDR3 length: 15 amino acids. Looked up from germline, CDR1 is SGHDN and CDR2 is FVKESK. V trimming: 4 bases; J trimming: 6 bases; junction bases outside the gene matches: 6. The CDR3 region has the DNA TGTGCCAGCAGCCTAGCGGGGGGGCCATGGGATACGCAGTATTTT. Translating it yields CASSLAGGPWDTQYF.